Listed below are T cell receptor beta chains from one sample, sequenced in a study of breast tumors, draining lymph nodes, adjacent tissues. TCRdb re-analysed the multiplex PCR reads in MiXCR, keeping a single row per CDR3 protein. The sample holds 200,000 to 300,000 distinct CDR3 sequences, 30% to 35% seen once. The sequenced sample consisted of axillary lymph node tissue. The receptors were gathered from a female donor with breast cancer. Some clones in this sample may be carry-over from other donors' samples. The CDR3 runs from the conserved cysteine through the conserved F or W. A D gene is named only where the DNA matches it firmly. Clone size is shown for a subset of rows, as once, few, many or a class of expanded clone.

D gene: NA
J gene: TRBJ1-2
clone size: many
V gene: TRBV14
CDR3 DNA: TGTGCCAGCAGCCAAGGAGGAGGGTACTATGGCTACACCTTC
CDR3 protein: CASSQGGGYYGYTF

D gene: TRBD2
J gene: TRBJ2-5
clone size: many
V gene: TRBV19
CDR3 DNA: TGTGCCAGTAGTTCGGGACTAGCGGGAGACCAGGGAGAGACCCAGTACTTC
CDR3 protein: CASSSGLAGDQGETQYF

D gene: NA
J gene: TRBJ2-2
clone size: many
V gene: TRBV29-1
CDR3 DNA: TGCAGCGTTGTTCTCAGGAACACCGGGGAGCTGTTTTTT
CDR3 protein: CSVVLRNTGELFF

D gene: TRBD2
J gene: TRBJ2-3
clone size: NA
V gene: TRBV29-1
CDR3 DNA: TGCAGCTCACTGACTAGCGGGCTCGTTCACGCGTATTTT
CDR3 protein: CSSLTSGLVHAYF

D gene: NA
J gene: TRBJ1-3
clone size: many
V gene: TRBV5-1
CDR3 DNA: TGCGCCAGCAGCTTGGAGGTAGCTTTGGGAAACACCATATATTTT
CDR3 protein: CASSLEVALGNTIYF

D gene: NA
J gene: TRBJ2-1
clone size: NA
V gene: TRBV30
CDR3 DNA: TGTGCCTTGGAAGATCGGGACAAATGGTTCGAGCAGTTCTTC
CDR3 protein: CALEDRDKWFEQFF

D gene: TRBD1
J gene: TRBJ2-1
clone size: NA
V gene: TRBV24-1
CDR3 DNA: TGTGCCACCAGTGATGGGACGGACCGACAGGGGGATGAGCAGTTCTTC
CDR3 protein: CATSDGTDRQGDEQFF

D gene: NA
J gene: TRBJ2-3
clone size: NA
V gene: TRBV5-1
CDR3 DNA: TGCGCCAGCAGCTTGTATAGTGGCACAGATACGCAGTATTTT
CDR3 protein: CASSLYSGTDTQYF

D gene: NA
J gene: TRBJ1-2
clone size: many
V gene: TRBV11-2
CDR3 DNA: TGTGCCAGCAGCTTAGATCCAGGACGGTCCCTTAACTATGGCTACACCTTC
CDR3 protein: CASSLDPGRSLNYGYTF

D gene: NA
J gene: TRBJ2-1
clone size: few
V gene: TRBV6-2/TRBV6-3
CDR3 DNA: TGTGCCAGCAGTTACCCCTTCGGTTCCAATGAGCAGTTCTTC
CDR3 protein: CASSYPFGSNEQFF

D gene: TRBD2
J gene: TRBJ2-7
clone size: many
V gene: TRBV2
CDR3 DNA: TGTGCCAGCAGGGCTGGGACTAGCGGCTCCTACGAGCAGTACTTC
CDR3 protein: CASRAGTSGSYEQYF

D gene: TRBD2
J gene: TRBJ2-7
clone size: many
V gene: TRBV2
CDR3 DNA: TGTGCCAGCTCGGACTCTAGCGGGAGGGGGTTCACCTACGAGCAGTACTTC
CDR3 protein: CASSDSSGRGFTYEQYF

D gene: TRBD2
J gene: TRBJ2-7
clone size: many
V gene: TRBV20-1
CDR3 DNA: TGCAGTGCTGGCGCGGCTAGCGGGACCCGCAAGCAGTACTTC
CDR3 protein: CSAGAASGTRKQYF

D gene: NA
J gene: TRBJ2-1
clone size: many
V gene: TRBV7-2
CDR3 DNA: TGTGCCAGCAGCTTCCTAGTCTACAATGAGCAGTTCTTC
CDR3 protein: CASSFLVYNEQFF

D gene: NA
J gene: TRBJ2-6
clone size: many
V gene: TRBV7-6
CDR3 DNA: TGTGCCAGCAGCTTAGCCGGATGGGGCTCTGGGGCCAACGTCCTGACTTTC
CDR3 protein: CASSLAGWGSGANVLTF

D gene: NA
J gene: TRBJ2-5
clone size: many
V gene: TRBV6-5
CDR3 DNA: TGTGCCAGCAGTTACTCAGGAGGCAGGATCCAAGAGACCCAGTACTTC
CDR3 protein: CASSYSGGRIQETQYF

D gene: NA
J gene: TRBJ2-3
clone size: NA
V gene: TRBV9
CDR3 DNA: TGTGCCAGCAGCCCCCGATGGGCCGGGGATACGCAGTTTTTC
CDR3 protein: CASSPRWAGDTQFF

D gene: TRBD2
J gene: TRBJ2-3
clone size: many
V gene: TRBV19
CDR3 DNA: TGTGCCAGTAGTTCAAGCGGGGGAAGCACAGATACGCAGTATTTT
CDR3 protein: CASSSSGGSTDTQYF

D gene: TRBD1
J gene: TRBJ1-2
clone size: many
V gene: TRBV5-6
CDR3 DNA: TGTGCCAGCAGCTTGGAGGTCGCCGGGACAGGGGACTATGGCTACACCTTC
CDR3 protein: CASSLEVAGTGDYGYTF

D gene: TRBD2
J gene: TRBJ2-7
clone size: once
V gene: TRBV7-3
CDR3 DNA: TGTGCCAGCGCGCTGGCGGGAGGGCTCCTCTACGAGCAGTACTTC
CDR3 protein: CASALAGGLLYEQYF

D gene: NA
J gene: TRBJ2-5
clone size: many
V gene: TRBV11-2
CDR3 DNA: TGTGCCAGCAGCCATTACTTAACTCTGGCTCAAGAGACCCAGTACTTC
CDR3 protein: CASSHYLTLAQETQYF

D gene: NA
J gene: TRBJ2-7
clone size: many
V gene: TRBV11-3
CDR3 DNA: TGTGCCAGCACCTCGAGGGGCAGCTCGTACGAGCAGTACTTC
CDR3 protein: CASTSRGSSYEQYF

D gene: TRBD2
J gene: TRBJ2-7
clone size: few
V gene: TRBV4-2
CDR3 DNA: TGTGCCAGCAGCCATCCCTTGGGGGGGGGAACTTTCTACGAGCAGTACTTC
CDR3 protein: CASSHPLGGGTFYEQYF

D gene: TRBD1
J gene: TRBJ1-2
clone size: many
V gene: TRBV20-1
CDR3 DNA: TGCAGTGCCACAGGGGGCCGTGGCTACACCTTC
CDR3 protein: CSATGGRGYTF

D gene: NA
J gene: TRBJ1-5
clone size: once
V gene: TRBV20-1
CDR3 DNA: TGCAGTGCCAGAGATCTCCCTGACAATCCGCCCCAGCATTTT
CDR3 protein: CSARDLPDNPPQHF

D gene: NA
J gene: TRBJ1-3
clone size: few
V gene: TRBV20-1
CDR3 DNA: TGCAGTGCTAGAGATCTTGGGCCTGGAAACACCATATATTTT
CDR3 protein: CSARDLGPGNTIYF

D gene: NA
J gene: TRBJ2-6
clone size: many
V gene: TRBV29-1
CDR3 DNA: TGCAGCGTTAGGACCAACCCCGCATCTGGGGCCAACGTCCTGACTTTC
CDR3 protein: CSVRTNPASGANVLTF

D gene: NA
J gene: TRBJ2-7
clone size: NA
V gene: TRBV11-3
CDR3 DNA: TGTGCCAGCAGCCTGGGACCTTCCTACGGGCAGTACTTC
CDR3 protein: CASSLGPSYGQYF

D gene: NA
J gene: TRBJ2-2
clone size: many
V gene: TRBV6-2/TRBV6-3
CDR3 DNA: TGTGCCAGCAGTTACGCAGTGAACACCGGGGAGCTGTTTTTT
CDR3 protein: CASSYAVNTGELFF

D gene: NA
J gene: TRBJ2-2
clone size: NA
V gene: TRBV5-6
CDR3 DNA: TGTGCCAGCAGCCCTGGACCCCCCACCGGGGAGCTGTTTTTT
CDR3 protein: CASSPGPPTGELFF

D gene: NA
J gene: TRBJ2-7
clone size: few
V gene: TRBV6-1
CDR3 DNA: TGTGCCAGCAGACGAGTCGGGGACTCCTACGAGCAGTACTTC
CDR3 protein: CASRRVGDSYEQYF

D gene: NA
J gene: TRBJ2-7
clone size: many
V gene: TRBV6-6
CDR3 DNA: TGTGCCAGCAGTTACGGGCCTCCTTCCCCCGAGCAGTACTTC
CDR3 protein: CASSYGPPSPEQYF

D gene: NA
J gene: TRBJ1-4
clone size: NA
V gene: TRBV20-1
CDR3 DNA: TGCAATGCTAGAGATCTGGGTCGGGGGGCAAAACTGTTTTTT
CDR3 protein: CNARDLGRGAKLFF

D gene: TRBD1
J gene: TRBJ1-2
clone size: NA
V gene: TRBV29-1
CDR3 DNA: TGCAGCGTATTACAGGGGAACTATGGCTACACCTTC
CDR3 protein: CSVLQGNYGYTF

D gene: NA
J gene: TRBJ2-1
clone size: NA
V gene: TRBV19
CDR3 DNA: TGTGCCAGTAGTATAGTCGTGGACGAGGACAATGAGCAGTTCTTC
CDR3 protein: CASSIVVDEDNEQFF

D gene: NA
J gene: TRBJ2-5
clone size: NA
V gene: TRBV4-3
CDR3 DNA: TGCGCCAGCAGCCAAGATGGGAGCCGAGAGACCCAGTACTTC
CDR3 protein: CASSQDGSRETQYF

D gene: TRBD2
J gene: TRBJ2-1
clone size: many
V gene: TRBV6-5
CDR3 DNA: TGTGCCAGCAGGGATCCAGGACTAGCGGGAAATGAGCAGTTCTTC
CDR3 protein: CASRDPGLAGNEQFF

D gene: NA
J gene: TRBJ1-3
clone size: NA
V gene: TRBV6-4
CDR3 DNA: TGTGCCAGCAGTTCGGAGGGGGTTGGAAACACCATATATTTT
CDR3 protein: CASSSEGVGNTIYF

D gene: TRBD2
J gene: TRBJ2-7
clone size: many
V gene: TRBV19
CDR3 DNA: TGTGCCAGTAGTATGCGGGGGGGCTCCTACGAGCAGTACTTC
CDR3 protein: CASSMRGGSYEQYF

D gene: TRBD1
J gene: TRBJ2-4
clone size: once
V gene: TRBV6-6
CDR3 DNA: TGTGCCAGCAGTCCCCGACAGGGATTATCGGGTGACATTCAGTACTTC
CDR3 protein: CASSPRQGLSGDIQYF

D gene: NA
J gene: TRBJ2-3
clone size: many
V gene: TRBV12-5
CDR3 DNA: TGTGCTAGTGGTTTGGGCGGTTTTTCGCCCCCTTCTTTT
CDR3 protein: CASGLGGFSPPSF

D gene: NA
J gene: TRBJ2-7
clone size: many
V gene: TRBV9
CDR3 DNA: TGTGCCAGCAGCCCATGGGGTGGGAGCTCCTACGAGCAGTACTTC
CDR3 protein: CASSPWGGSSYEQYF

D gene: TRBD1
J gene: TRBJ1-2
clone size: NA
V gene: TRBV6-5
CDR3 DNA: TGTACCAGCAGTTATGAAGCAGGGGGACATGGCTACACCTTC
CDR3 protein: CTSSYEAGGHGYTF

D gene: TRBD1
J gene: TRBJ1-4
clone size: NA
V gene: TRBV19
CDR3 DNA: TGTGCCAGTGGCAACCGGGACAGGGATGAAAAACTGTTTTTT
CDR3 protein: CASGNRDRDEKLFF

D gene: NA
J gene: TRBJ2-5
clone size: few
V gene: TRBV30
CDR3 DNA: TGTGCCTGGAGTGTACATGGACAGAGAGAAGAGACCCAGTACTTC
CDR3 protein: CAWSVHGQREETQYF

D gene: NA
J gene: TRBJ2-1
clone size: few
V gene: TRBV4-2
CDR3 DNA: TGTGCCAGCAGCCAAGATCTGAGCTCCTACAATGAGCAGTCCTTC
CDR3 protein: CASSQDLSSYNEQSF

D gene: NA
J gene: TRBJ2-1
clone size: many
V gene: TRBV9
CDR3 DNA: TGTGCCAGCAGCGTATTCGCGCGGCGGGACGGATATCGGTACAATGAGCAGTTCTTC
CDR3 protein: CASSVFARRDGYRYNEQFF

D gene: NA
J gene: TRBJ1-6
clone size: many
V gene: TRBV10-1
CDR3 DNA: TGCGCCAGCAGTGAGGGGGAAGCAAGTTCACCCCTCCACTTT
CDR3 protein: CASSEGEASSPLHF

D gene: NA
J gene: TRBJ2-5
clone size: few
V gene: TRBV5-4
CDR3 DNA: TGTGCCAGCAGCGACGGACGATCTGCCCAAGAGACCCAGTACTTC
CDR3 protein: CASSDGRSAQETQYF

D gene: NA
J gene: TRBJ2-5
clone size: NA
V gene: TRBV30
CDR3 DNA: TGTGCCTGGAGTGCCGTTATGAGAGAGACCCAGTACTTC
CDR3 protein: CAWSAVMRETQYF

D gene: NA
J gene: TRBJ2-2
clone size: many
V gene: TRBV25-1
CDR3 DNA: TGTGCCAGGGGCGAAAAGGACCAAAACACCGGGGAGCTGTTTTTT
CDR3 protein: CARGEKDQNTGELFF

D gene: NA
J gene: TRBJ2-7
clone size: many
V gene: TRBV18
CDR3 DNA: TGTGCCAGCTCACCGGGACACGGGCAGGAGCAGTACTTC
CDR3 protein: CASSPGHGQEQYF

D gene: NA
J gene: TRBJ2-7
clone size: many
V gene: TRBV11-2
CDR3 DNA: TGTGCCAGCATGCTTCGTGCGGGTACCTACGAGCAGTACTTC
CDR3 protein: CASMLRAGTYEQYF